This note documents a single T cell receptor beta chain sequence. Authors' analysis steps: Reference gene primer amplification in the assay estimated nucleated cell counts. Using immunoSEQ multiplex PCR, the repertoire was profiled, and TCRdb retains in-frame clones only, with some absent. V and J calls and clone size are as listed in that table; D and trimming were resolved from the DNA. The table records 68,000 or so clones, roughly 85% of them present only once. This sample stems from a study of blood T cell repertoires in COVID-19. Study-wide background: Researchers got acute and convalescent COVID-19 samples from the United States, Italy and Spain. PBMCs, B-cell-depleted T cells, or T cells provided the cDNA or gDNA that made up the material.

This sequence was found in a human donor in a cohort sampled during active COVID-19. Sequencing was carried out using peripheral blood.

The CDR3 reads CASDLAGADTQYF. The CDR3 DNA sequence: TGTGCCAGTGACCTAGCGGGAGCAGATACGCAGTATTTT. The chain combines TRBV30 with TRBJ2-3; 10 nucleotides line up with TRBD2. The V and J ends lost 8 bases and 4 bases, in that order; junction bases with no gene match: 6. In germline, CDR1 is GTSNPN, CDR2 SVGIG (reference sequence). The CDR3 runs to 13 residues. Full variable domain (remainder filled in from reference TRBV30 and TRBJ2-3): SQTIHQWPATLVQPVGSPLSLECTVEGTSNPNLYWYRQAAGRGLQLLFYSVGIGQISSEVPQNLSASRPQDRQFILSSKKLLLSDSGFYLCASDLAGADTQYFGPGTRLTVL.